The 2 T cell receptor beta chains below come from one sample, sequenced in a study of T cells in localized non-small cell lung cancer. Measured with immunoSEQ multiplex PCR; TCRdb has only the in-frame clones, and not every one. The repertoire holds approximately 88,000 clones, with approximately 90% as singletons. This specimen was PBMCs, taken before any cancer treatment. These receptor sequences come from a woman aged 35-75 years with stage II squamous cell lung carcinoma.

This clone is a singleton in its sample. The chain employs TRBV28 and TRBJ2-7; D perhaps matches TRBD1 (6 bases). This CDR3 is 15 amino acids long. Germline lookup yields CDR1 MDHEN and CDR2 SYDVKM. Trimming shortened V by 6 bases and J by 3 bases, and 18 bases separated the two germline ends. DNA of the CDR3: TGTGCCAGCAGGCGGAGTACAACAGGGCACTACGAGCAGTACTTC. This gives the protein CASRRSTTGHYEQYF.

The rearrangement uses TRBV28 and TRBJ2-5; perhaps TRBD1 as D (6 bases). CDR1 is MDHEN and CDR2 is SYDVKM in the germline V gene. This CDR3 spans 14 amino acids. V was trimmed by 2 bases and J by 1 base, leaving 8 bases between them. CDR3 in DNA: TGTGCCAGCAGTTTAATCAGGGGCCAAGAGACCCAGTACTTC. This encodes CASSLIRGQETQYF.